Listed here is a single T cell receptor (beta chain). The sample belongs to a study of CD8 T cells in Susac syndrome. CDR3 size: 13 residues. Germline values: CDR1 LGHDT, CDR2 YNNKEL (reference sequence). The V end was cut by 4 bases, the J end by 8 bases, with 13 bases between. The authors sequenced TCR beta from blood CD8+ and CD4+ T cells. cDNA came from about 0.46 to 1 ug RNA primed by random hexamers. TCRdb re-derived calls from the immunoSEQ multiplex PCR reads in MiXCR, one entry per CDR3 protein. This table holds about 110,000 distinct CDR3 sequences, approximately 94% found once. V usage is TRBV3-1 and J usage is TRBJ2-3; D may be TRBD2 (6 bases). The sequenced sample was CD8+ T cells from PBMCs. The TCR originated in a human donor with Susac syndrome. CDR3 sequence: CASSLAEGPTQYF. Here the CDR3 DNA reads TGTGCCAGCAGCCTAGCGGAGGGTCCTACGCAGTATTTT.